A single sample gave rise to the 27 T cell receptor beta chains below, sequenced in a study of cytomegalovirus exposure and HLA in healthy donors. This PCR relied on a set of 60 Vbeta primers and 13 Jbeta primers. The table came from immunoSEQ multiplex PCR; TCRdb's copy has only in-frame clones and leaves some out. The sample shows some 120,000 clones, around 70% of them seen only once. The sample consisted of PBMCs. The source is a man aged 35-49 years in good health and CMV-seropositive.

The CDR3 reads CAWSEGASYNEQFF. CDR3 DNA sequence: TGTGCCTGGAGTGAGGGGGCATCCTACAATGAGCAGTTCTTC. The chain combines TRBV30 with TRBJ2-1; TRBD1 agrees at 7 bases. The CDR3 has 14 residues. In germline, CDR1 is GTSNPN, CDR2 SVGIG (reference sequence). The V and J ends lost 1 base and 1 base, in that order; junction bases with no gene match: 1. The variable domain in full, with the rest retrieved from reference TRBV30 and TRBJ2-1, is SQTIHQWPATLVQPVGSPLSLECTVEGTSNPNLYWYRQAAGRGLQLLFYSVGIGQISSEVPQNLSASRPQDRQFILSSKKLLLSDSGFYLCAWSEGASYNEQFFGPGTRLTVL.

The rearrangement joins TRBV11-2 to TRBJ2-2, with D possibly matching TRBD2 (5 bases). Germline CDR1 reads SGHAT; CDR2 reads FQNNGV. The CDR3 runs to 19 residues. With 1 base removed from V and 0 bases from J, the gap between germline ends came to 18 bases. CDR3 loop: CASSLVIAMIPSNTGELFF. DNA for the CDR3: TGTGCCAGCAGCTTAGTAATAGCGATGATTCCGTCGAACACCGGGGAGCTGTTTTTT.

V gene TRBV5-1 combines with J gene TRBJ2-5, with D uncertain. The CDR3 covers 15 residues. CDR1 and CDR2 from the germline V gene are SGHRS and YFSETQ. Trimming pared 0 bases from V and 1 base from J, leaving 10 bases between. The CDR3 nucleotides are TGCGCCAGCAGCTTGGTGGGCCCGTCCCAAGAGACCCAGTACTTC. It encodes CASSLVGPSQETQYF.

V is TRBV6-1 and J is TRBJ1-5; the D gene is possibly TRBD1 (5 bases). Per germline, CDR1 MNHNS and CDR2 SASEGT. This CDR3 comprises 16 residues. Trimming left V 1 base short and J 7 bases short, with 17 bases between. In DNA form, the CDR3 reads TGTGCCAGCAGTGAAGTTGAAGGACACCAAGGACAGCCCCAGCATTTT. It encodes CASSEVEGHQGQPQHF.

The chain combines TRBV27 with TRBJ2-7; 9 nucleotides line up with TRBD1. This CDR3 is 15 amino acids long. The V segment lost 2 bases and the J segment 5 bases; nucleotides outside the gene matches: 7. The germline V gene has CDR1 MNHEY and CDR2 SMNVEV (reference sequence). This CDR3 reads CASSLRDRASHEQYF. The CDR3 DNA sequence: TGTGCCAGCAGTTTACGGGACAGGGCAAGTCACGAGCAGTACTTC.

The chain uses TRBV2 and TRBJ2-7; tentative D call: TRBD1 (7 bases). The CDR3 length is 14 residues. The V end was cut by 4 bases, the J end by 3 bases, with 13 bases between. Germline CDR1 SNHLY, CDR2 FYNNEI. The CDR3 region is CASSGGAGGYEQYF. In DNA, the CDR3 is TGTGCCAGCAGTGGGGGGGCAGGGGGCTACGAGCAGTACTTC.

The V and J genes are TRBV30 and TRBJ1-5; 11 nucleotides line up with TRBD1. The V and J ends lost 3 bases and 6 bases, in that order; junction bases with no gene match: 4. The CDR3 spans 14 residues. CDR1 GTSNPN and CDR2 SVGIG come from the germline V gene (reference sequence). CDR3 coding DNA: TGTGCCTGGAGAGGGACAGGGGGGGTTCAGCCCCAGCATTTT. Protein sequence: CAWRGTGGVQPQHF. The whole variable domain, remainder taken from reference TRBV30 and TRBJ1-5, is SQTIHQWPATLVQPVGSPLSLECTVEGTSNPNLYWYRQAAGRGLQLLFYSVGIGQISSEVPQNLSASRPQDRQFILSSKKLLLSDSGFYLCAWRGTGGVQPQHFGDGTRLSIL.

The V gene is TRBV28, the J gene TRBJ2-2, with D tentatively TRBD2 (5 bases). This CDR3 is 15 amino acids long. Germline assignment: CDR1 MDHEN and CDR2 SYDVKM. Trimming took off 7 bases at V and 5 bases at J, with 17 bases between the two ends. CDR3 bases: TGTGCCAGCACGGACTTAGGAGTAAAGACCGGGGAGCTGTTTTTT. Protein sequence: CASTDLGVKTGELFF.

The J gene is TRBJ2-7, the V gene TRBV21-1; TRBD2, the D gene given by the table, was not confirmed from the DNA. TRBV21-1 is a pseudogene segment. The CDR3 totals 17 residues. CDR3 loop: CATPNARPSGGSYEQYF. CDR3 bases: TGTGCCACCCCAAACGCCCGGCCTAGCGGGGGCTCCTACGAGCAGTACTTC.

The chain carries TRBV9 and TRBJ2-1; 11 bases line up with TRBD1. Germline-derived CDR1 and CDR2 are SGDLS and YYNGEE. The trim removed 0 bases at V and 8 bases at J, leaving 7 bases unmatched. The CDR3 covers 16 residues. As DNA, the CDR3 is TGTGCCAGCAGCGTAGAGGGACAGGGGGGTAGACATGAGCAGTTCTTC. This gives the protein CASSVEGQGGRHEQFF.

The chain links TRBV27 to TRBJ1-3; a weak D match, TRBD1 (5 bases). CDR1 is MNHEY, CDR2 SMNVEV, per germline (reference sequence). The CDR3 extends over 14 amino acids. Trimming took off 5 bases at V and 0 bases at J, with 8 bases between the two ends. The CDR3 protein is CASSPQGSGNTIYF. The CDR3 nucleotides are TGTGCCAGCAGTCCGCAGGGCTCTGGAAACACCATATATTTT.

This chain links TRBV5-1 with TRBJ1-1, with a weak D call TRBD1 (6 bases). V lost 1 base and J lost 0, with 16 bases in between. The length of the CDR3 is 17 residues. Germline CDR1 SGHRS, CDR2 YFSETQ. The CDR3 DNA follows: TGCGCCAGCAGCTTGTTCCAACAGGGACGTATGAACACTGAAGCTTTCTTT. Translating it yields CASSLFQQGRMNTEAFF.

V is TRBV19 and J is TRBJ2-7; 8 bases fit TRBD1. CDR1 is LNHDA and CDR2 is SQIVND in the germline V gene (reference sequence). The V gene end was trimmed by 4 bases and the J gene end by 0 bases; junction bases not matched to a gene: 5. The CDR3 spans 15 residues. For the CDR3, the DNA is TGTGCCAGTAGTAAGCCAGGGGGCTACTCCTACGAGCAGTACTTC. It codes for CASSKPGGYSYEQYF. Variable domain in full (rest from reference TRBV19 and TRBJ2-7): DGGITQSPKYLFRKEGQNVTLSCEQNLNHDAMYWYRQDPGQGLRLIYYSQIVNDFQKGDIAEGYSVSREKKESFPLTVTSAQKNPTAFYLCASSKPGGYSYEQYFGPGTRLTVT.

The CDR3 DNA reads as TGTGCCAGCAGCCGATGGGGGACTAGCGGTCAAGAGACCCAGTACTTC. Its protein product is CASSRWGTSGQETQYF. The chain is built from TRBV27 and TRBJ2-5; 11 nucleotides agree with TRBD2. V trimming: 6 bases; J trimming: 2 bases; junction bases outside the gene matches: 8. CDR1 MNHEY and CDR2 SMNVEV come from the germline V gene (reference sequence). The CDR3 is 16 amino acids.

Regarding this clone: Germline is not matched at one junction end, which may reflect a read error. The chain has TRBV7-9 and TRBJ2-4; TRBD2 agrees at 9 bases. This CDR3 contains 18 residues. Per the germline V gene, CDR1 is SEHNR and CDR2 is FQNEAQ (reference sequence). CDR3 nucleotides: TGTTCCAGCAGCTTAGATGTGAAGCGGGGGGACGTCAAAAACATTCAGTACTTC. Amino acid sequence: CSSSLDVKRGDVKNIQYF.

The V gene is TRBV29-1, the J gene TRBJ2-1, with D perhaps matching TRBD1 (5 bases). V was trimmed by 4 bases and J by 4 bases, leaving 11 bases between them. CDR1 is SQVTM and CDR2 is ANQGSEA in the germline V gene. The CDR3 sequence is 13 residues long. The CDR3 sequence: CSVAGRTYNEQFF. CDR3 coding DNA: TGCAGCGTTGCGGGCAGGACATACAATGAGCAGTTCTTC.

The sample holds a few counts of this clone. This chain connects TRBV6-5 to TRBJ2-4; D is undetermined. Trimming removed 6 bases at V and 0 bases at J, with 9 bases between. CDR3 size: 14 residues. Germline V CDR1 and CDR2: MNHEY, SVGAGI. CDR3 nucleotides: TGTGCCAGCAGCCTTACATTAGCCAAAAACATTCAGTACTTC. Protein: CASSLTLAKNIQYF.

The chain links TRBV10-3 to TRBJ2-7, with 10 bases that match TRBD2. The CDR3 loop spans 16 amino acids. With 2 bases clipped from V and 4 bases from J, the junction kept 8 bases outside the gene matches. The germline CDR1 and CDR2 sequences are ENHRY and SYGVKD. CDR3 sequence reads: CAISEASSGSAYEQYF. For the CDR3, the DNA is TGTGCCATCAGTGAGGCATCTAGCGGGAGCGCATACGAGCAGTACTTC.

The chain uses TRBV29-1 and TRBJ2-1; 10 nucleotides match TRBD2. The CDR3 covers 13 residues. In germline, CDR1 is SQVTM, CDR2 ANQGSEA. J gave up 7 bases and V 7 bases, and 7 bases lay outside the gene matches. CDR3 in amino acids: CSASGGDGNEQFF. CDR3 coding DNA: TGCAGCGCAAGCGGGGGGGATGGTAATGAGCAGTTCTTC.

This chain uses TRBV7-6 with TRBJ2-1; 11 nucleotides align to TRBD2. The germline V gene encodes CDR1 SGHVS and CDR2 FNYEAQ. CDR3 length equals 13 residues. V shed 5 bases and J 11 bases; nucleotides not matched to a gene: 5. CDR3 DNA sequence: TGTGCCAGCAGCCAAGGGACTAGCGGAAAGCAGTTCTTC. This translates into CASSQGTSGKQFF.

The rearrangement joins TRBV29-1 to TRBJ2-7, with D unresolved. This CDR3 has 11 residues. Between the trimmed V and J ends, which lost 1 base and 3 bases, there was a span of 4 bases. Per the germline V gene, CDR1 is SQVTM and CDR2 is ANQGSEA. In DNA form, the CDR3 reads TGCAGCGTTGAAGCGGGCTACGAGCAGTACTTC. It translates to CSVEAGYEQYF.

J is TRBJ1-5 and V is TRBV11-2; D is unclear. This CDR3 is built from 13 residues. Germline values: CDR1 SGHAT, CDR2 FQNNGV. Trimming removed 5 bases from V and 5 bases from J, with 10 bases in between. For the CDR3, the DNA is TGTGCCAGCAGCCCCACGGAGTATCAGCCCCAGCATTTT. Translated, it gives CASSPTEYQPQHF. The variable domain in full, completed from reference TRBV11-2 and TRBJ1-5, reads EAGVAQSPRYKIIEKRQSVAFWCNPISGHATLYWYQQILGQGPKLLIQFQNNGVVDDSQLPKDRFSAERLKGVDSTLKIQPAKLEDSAVYLCASSPTEYQPQHFGDGTRLSIL.

The rearrangement links TRBV5-6 to TRBJ1-3; 9 bases line up with TRBD1. The CDR3 spans 14 residues. Germline CDR1 and CDR2: SGHDT and YYEEEE. With V trimmed by 4 bases and J by 4 bases, 3 bases remained unmatched. The CDR3 DNA reads TGTGCCAGCAGCCACAGGGGGCTGGGAAACACCATATATTTT. Amino acid sequence: CASSHRGLGNTIYF. Full variable domain (missing parts from reference TRBV5-6 and TRBJ1-3): DAGVTQSPTHLIKTRGQQVTLRCSPKSGHDTVSWYQQALGQGPQFIFQYYEEEERQRGNFPDRFSGHQFPNYSSELNVNALLLGDSALYLCASSHRGLGNTIYFGEGSWLTVV.

The chain carries TRBV7-9 and TRBJ2-1; the D is unclear. CDR3 size: 17 residues. V lost 1 base to trimming and J lost 4 bases, with 17 bases between them. The germline V gene encodes CDR1 SEHNR and CDR2 FQNEAQ (reference sequence). The CDR3 spells CASSLVVGSRNYNEQFF. CDR3 DNA: TGTGCCAGCAGCTTAGTGGTGGGCAGCCGGAATTACAATGAGCAGTTCTTC.

The V call is TRBV7-8, the J call TRBJ2-7; TRBD2 agrees at 9 bases. The CDR3 consists of 13 residues. Trimming took 8 bases from V and 2 from J; bases not matched to a gene: 4. Germline CDR1 SGHVS, CDR2 FQNEAQ. The CDR3 loop is CASRLAATYEQYF. CDR3 bases: TGTGCCAGCCGACTAGCGGCCACCTACGAGCAGTACTTC.

As regards this clone: A junction end diverges from the germline sequence, so it may reflect a read error. The V gene is TRBV18, the J gene TRBJ2-5; 8 nucleotides match TRBD2. CDR1 is KGHSH and CDR2 is LQKENI in the germline V gene. The CDR3 is 16 amino acids. CDR3 DNA sequence: TGTGCCAGCTCACCGAGCGGCGGGAGGATCGAGGAGACCCGGTACTTC. It codes for CASSPSGGRIEETRYF.

The chain has TRBV4-1 and TRBJ1-4; D is uncertain. V dropped 5 bases and J dropped 7 bases, with 14 bases sitting between them. Germline values: CDR1 MGHRA, CDR2 YSYEKL. The CDR3 length is 14 residues. CDR3 nucleotide sequence: TGCGCCAGCAGCTCGGAATCGGCGGGTGAAAAACTGTTTTTT. Protein sequence: CASSSESAGEKLFF.